Detailed here is one T cell receptor beta chain. The antigen is undetermined. These data originate in a study of Ad26.COV2.S vaccination and SARS-CoV-2 variants. Study findings and constraints: Relative to placebo recipients, vaccine recipients exhibited elevated spike-specific TCR breadth. Substantial breadth was reportedly displayed by spike-specific CD8+ and CD4+ T cell responses after vaccination.

As for treatment: some 20 received Ad26.COV2.S at low or high dose, single or two shots; several received placebo; per-sample allocation not given. Collection of the samples took place on day 63 after the first injection of vaccine or placebo. Donation came from an adult in Boston who was aged 18-55 years. The vaccine antigen was prefusion-stabilized Wuhan SARS-CoV-2 spike. The repertoire was sequenced with immunoSEQ multiplex PCR; TCRdb's copy has only in-frame clones and lacks some. Among about half a million clones listed, 80% to 90% were seen once. This CDR3 is 16 amino acids long. Germline V CDR1 and CDR2: KGHDR, SFDVKD. Trimming removed 0 bases from V and 1 base from J, with 9 bases in between.

The sequences come from peripheral blood, collected in a trial of Ad26.COV2.S vaccine versus placebo. The V gene is TRBV24-1, the J gene TRBJ1-3; D may be TRBD1 (6 bases). This TCR came from a person aged 18-60 years who received the Ad26.COV2.S COVID-19 vaccine or a placebo. The DNA of the CDR3 is TGTGCCACCAGTGATTTGCCACAGGGATCTGGAAACACCATATATTTT. It translates to CATSDLPQGSGNTIYF.